This T cell receptor (beta chain) comes out of a study of neurological immune-mediated disorders. From germline, CDR1 is SGHRS and CDR2 YFSETQ. The ends lost 5 bases at V and 3 bases at J; junction bases unmatched: 17. The CDR3 has 18 residues. Regarding the study as a whole: The absence of shared CDR3 amino acid sequences among expanded clones across subjects suggests private repertoires in all groups. Healthy controls had more TCR clonal expansion than multiple sclerosis, which showed the least, whereas HTLV-1-associated myelopathy showed the most.

This clonotype was detected ten times or more. Its antigen is undetermined. The cDNA was produced through 5'RACE with 10-nucleotide random UMIs. TCRdb re-derived calls from the 5' RACE reads in MiXCR, one entry per CDR3 protein. This table holds 55,000 to 70,000 distinct CDR3 sequences, almost 4% found once. Unsorted libraries were prepared from 2 million PBMCs held at -80 C. The receptor was derived from a man in his thirties or forties with multiple sclerosis. Sequencing was carried out using PBMCs. The chain couples TRBV5-1 to TRBJ2-7, with 10 bases fitting TRBD2. CDR3: CASSFSPSFSGGNYEQYF. CDR3 bases: TGCGCCAGCAGTTTTTCACCCTCATTTAGCGGGGGGAACTACGAGCAGTACTTC.